The 30 T cell receptor beta chains reported below all come from one sample, sequenced in a study of blood T cell repertoires in COVID-19. Sequencing was performed with immunoSEQ multiplex PCR; in TCRdb, only in-frame clones are kept and a portion is missing. The repertoire has 170,000 or so clones, almost 85% of them found once; the top ten carry roughly 13%. Sequencing used peripheral blood. Receptors originate from a man aged 18 to 30 with active or convalescent COVID-19.

The rearrangement joins TRBV28 to TRBJ1-6; D is undetermined. In germline, CDR1 is MDHEN, CDR2 SYDVKM. V lost 7 bases and J lost 7, with 14 bases in between. The CDR3 consists of 14 residues. For the CDR3, the DNA is TGTGCCAGCACCTTGAGATGGGAGAATTCACCCCTCCACTTT. It specifies CASTLRWENSPLHF.

V is TRBV6-5 and J is TRBJ2-3; weak D call: TRBD1 (6 bases). The CDR3 runs 13 residues. CDR1 is MNHEY and CDR2 is SVGAGI in the germline V gene. V was pared by 0 bases and J by 9 bases, with 10 bases between. The CDR3 nucleotides read TGTGCCAGCAGTTACTCCAGGGGTGGAACGCAGTATTTT. Its protein is CASSYSRGGTQYF.

V and J are TRBV7-2 and TRBJ2-1, with TRBD2 matching over 9 bases. V shed 1 base, J shed 3 bases, and the junction held 1 base outside the gene matches. CDR1 is SGHTA and CDR2 is FQGNSA in the germline V gene. The CDR3 is 15 residues long. The CDR3 DNA is TGTGCCAGCAGCTTAGAACTAGCGGGCTACAATGAGCAGTTCTTC. This codes for CASSLELAGYNEQFF.

The chain joins TRBV7-8 to TRBJ1-4; 8 nucleotides line up with TRBD1. Germline V gene data show CDR1 as SGHVS and CDR2 as FQNEAQ. The CDR3 length is 17 residues. V gave up 5 bases and J gave up 8 bases; unmatched junction bases: 16. The CDR3: CASSPSGGTGNREKLFF. As DNA, the CDR3 is TGTGCCAGCAGCCCTAGCGGAGGGACAGGAAATCGGGAAAAACTGTTTTTT.

The rearrangement joins TRBV7-2 to TRBJ1-6; TRBD1 might be the D (5 bases). The CDR3 totals 15 residues. The V and J ends lost 1 base and 5 bases respectively, with 9 bases between them. The germline CDR1 and CDR2 sequences are SGHTA and FQGNSA. In nucleotides, the CDR3 is TGTGCCAGCAGCTTAGTTAAGGGGAATAATTCACCCCTCCACTTT. It translates to CASSLVKGNNSPLHF.

This clone was found a few times. This chain links TRBV5-6 with TRBJ1-2; 7 nucleotides align to TRBD1. V was clipped by 4 bases and J by 7 bases; unmatched bases: 4. The CDR3 totals 12 residues. Germline V CDR1 and CDR2: SGHDT, YYEEEE. The CDR3 loop reads CASSDREIGYTF. CDR3 sequence (DNA): TGTGCCAGCAGCGACAGGGAGATTGGCTACACCTTC.

V gene TRBV4-1 combines with J gene TRBJ1-6; a weak D match, TRBD1 (5 bases). Trimming shortened V by 0 bases and J by 9 bases, and 15 bases separated the two germline ends. This CDR3 is built from 16 residues. CDR1 is MGHRA, CDR2 YSYEKL, per germline. The CDR3 nucleotides read TGCGCCAGCAGCCAAGATCATTGGGAGGGACGTTCACCCCTCCACTTT. The encoded protein is CASSQDHWEGRSPLHF.

The genes are TRBV6-6 and TRBJ2-1, with 10 bases lining up with TRBD1. Germline V CDR1 and CDR2: MNHNY, SVGAGI (reference sequence). The CDR3 has 16 amino acids. V lost 2 bases to trimming and J lost 10 bases; unmatched junction nucleotides: 11. CDR3 residues: CASSYPGTGAAGEQFF. CDR3 nucleotides: TGTGCCAGCAGTTACCCCGGGACAGGGGCAGCGGGGGAGCAGTTCTTC.

The rearrangement uses TRBV19 and TRBJ1-6, with 9 nucleotides matching TRBD1. The CDR3 runs to 15 residues. V lost 1 base, J lost 9 bases, and 4 bases stayed unmatched. Germline V gives CDR1 LNHDA, CDR2 SQIVND (reference sequence). DNA of the CDR3: TGTGCCAGTAGTATAGGGGGACAGGGATCTTCACCCCTCCACTTT. This gives the protein CASSIGGQGSSPLHF. Combining the CDR3 with reference TRBV19 and TRBJ1-6 gives the whole variable domain DGGITQSPKYLFRKEGQNVTLSCEQNLNHDAMYWYRQDPGQGLRLIYYSQIVNDFQKGDIAEGYSVSREKKESFPLTVTSAQKNPTAFYLCASSIGGQGSSPLHFGNGTRLTVT.

CDR3 region: CASSLDSGQGGQPQHF. CDR3 nucleotides: TGTGCCAGCAGTTTGGATTCGGGACAGGGAGGTCAGCCCCAGCATTTT. This chain joins TRBV6-2 or TRBV6-3 and TRBJ1-5, with 9 nucleotides matching TRBD1. CDR1 and CDR2 (germline): MNHEY, SVGEGT. The CDR3 totals 16 residues. With 4 bases clipped from V and 6 bases from J, the junction kept 10 bases outside the gene matches.

The chain uses TRBV10-2 and TRBJ1-4; D is uncertain. The CDR3 loop spans 13 amino acids. V lost 5 bases to trimming and J lost 3 bases, with 7 bases between them. Germline lookup yields CDR1 WSHSY and CDR2 SAAADI. This CDR3 reads CASSRSANEKLFF. The CDR3 DNA is TGCGCCAGCAGTCGGTCGGCTAATGAAAAACTGTTTTTT.

This clone was counted ten times or more. The rearrangement links TRBV19 to TRBJ1-2, with D hard to call. The length of the CDR3 is 13 residues. The germline gives CDR1 LNHDA, CDR2 SQIVND (reference sequence). The germline V and J ends were trimmed by 3 bases and 7 bases, with 12 bases remaining between them. The DNA of the CDR3 is TGTGCCAGTAGTATGGGCAGCCGCCGTGGCTACACCTTC. Protein product: CASSMGSRRGYTF.

The sample holds a few counts of this clone. This chain connects TRBV13 to TRBJ1-6; D is unresolved. This CDR3 comprises 14 residues. V was trimmed by 3 bases and J by 10 bases, leaving 13 bases between them. Germline V CDR1 and CDR2: PRHDT, FYEKMQ (reference sequence). Here the CDR3 DNA reads TGTGCCAGCAGCTTTGGAGGTGGCGCCTCACCCCTCCACTTT. Translating it yields CASSFGGGASPLHF.

V gene TRBV7-6 combines with J gene TRBJ2-1; TRBD1 matches at 7 bases. V shed 5 bases and J 4 bases; nucleotides not matched to a gene: 8. The CDR3 consists of 15 residues. Germline loops: CDR1 SGHVS, CDR2 FNYEAQ. The DNA for the CDR3 is TGTGCCAGCAGCCCGGGGACAGCTAGATACAATGAGCAGTTCTTC. The encoded protein is CASSPGTARYNEQFF. Full variable domain (rest looked up from reference TRBV7-6 and TRBJ2-1): GAGVSQSPRYKVTKRGQDVALRCDPISGHVSLYWYRQALGQGPEFLTYFNYEAQQDKSGLPNDRFSAERPEGSISTLTIQRTEQRDSAMYRCASSPGTARYNEQFFGPGTRLTVL.

This clone was seen more than once but under ten times. The chain employs TRBV19 and TRBJ1-5, with TRBD1 identical over 8 bases. The CDR3 extends over 14 amino acids. Per germline, CDR1 LNHDA and CDR2 SQIVND (reference sequence). After removal of 5 bases from V and 5 bases from J, the junction contained 5 bases not matched to a gene. CDR3 region: CASSALQGDQPQHF. CDR3 DNA: TGTGCCAGTAGTGCTTTACAGGGGGATCAGCCCCAGCATTTT.

This sequence joins TRBV6-5 and TRBJ1-5, with 9 bases matching TRBD1. The J segment lost 6 bases and the V segment lost 6 bases, leaving 9 bases of the junction unmatched. In germline, CDR1 is MNHEY, CDR2 SVGAGI. The CDR3 is 15 amino acids. The CDR3 DNA reads TGTGCCAGCAGCCGGGGACAGGGAAGGGGTCAGCCCCAGCATTTT. Its translation: CASSRGQGRGQPQHF.

This clone showed up just once. V usage is TRBV2 and J usage is TRBJ2-6; D is perhaps TRBD1 (6 bases). The germline V gene has CDR1 SNHLY and CDR2 FYNNEI. This CDR3 has 12 amino acids. V was trimmed by 11 bases and J by 4 bases, leaving 9 bases between them. The CDR3 loop reads CAWGLGANVLTF. As DNA, the CDR3 is TGTGCCTGGGGGCTAGGGGCCAACGTCCTGACTTTC.

V gene TRBV3-1 (or the pseudogene TRBV3-2) combines with J gene TRBJ1-1; 7 bases match TRBD1. Trimming took 3 bases from V and 7 from J; bases not matched to a gene: 11. The CDR3 is 15 residues long. Germline-derived CDR1 and CDR2 are LGHDT and YNNKEL (reference sequence). DNA for the CDR3: TGTGCCAGCAGCCAGGAATATCGACAGGGAATTGAAGCTTTCTTT. Translating it yields CASSQEYRQGIEAFF.

The chain recombines TRBV30 with TRBJ1-6, with D perhaps matching TRBD1 (5 bases). Germline CDR1 and CDR2: GTSNPN and SVGIG (reference sequence). Deletions cut 5 bases from V and 2 bases from J, with 13 bases between. The CDR3 runs 15 residues. The chain's CDR3 is CAWGGSGAYNSPLHF. CDR3 DNA: TGTGCCTGGGGGGGGAGTGGCGCCTATAATTCACCCCTCCACTTT.

This clone was detected only once. The chain links TRBV30 to TRBJ2-3, with D possibly being TRBD2 (6 bases). This CDR3 contains 12 residues. V gave up 1 base and J gave up 5 bases, with 7 bases separating them. Germline values: CDR1 GTSNPN, CDR2 SVGIG (reference sequence). In DNA, the CDR3 is TGTGCCTGGAGTGGACTAGAAGATACGCAGTATTTT. Translating gives CAWSGLEDTQYF.

The CDR3: CASRGTGPGNTIYF. In DNA, the CDR3 is TGTGCCAGTAGGGGGACAGGCCCTGGAAACACCATATATTTT. The V call is TRBV19, the J call TRBJ1-3; 8 bases are a match to TRBD1. CDR3 length: 14 amino acids. The germline V gene has CDR1 LNHDA and CDR2 SQIVND (reference sequence). J lost 2 bases, V lost 6 bases, and 3 bases had no gene match.

The chain carries TRBV14 and TRBJ2-5, with 13 bases lining up with TRBD2. Germline values: CDR1 SGHDN, CDR2 FVKESK. This CDR3 spans 17 amino acids. V was pared by 4 bases and J by 2 bases, with 7 bases of the junction left unmatched. The CDR3 DNA follows: TGTGCCAGCAGCCCCCGACTAGCGGGGGGCCCGCAAGAGACCCAGTACTTC. This gives the protein CASSPRLAGGPQETQYF.

Notes on this clone: The sample carries other DNA sequences with the same CDR3. The chain carries TRBV6-5 and TRBJ2-2, with 7 positions matching TRBD1. Looked up from germline, CDR1 is MNHEY and CDR2 is SVGAGI. The CDR3 covers 15 residues. The V segment lost 2 bases and the J segment 4 bases; nucleotides outside the gene matches: 4. As DNA, the CDR3 is TGTGCCAGCAGTTACAGGGGGCTGGCCACCGGGGAGCTGTTTTTT. This gives the protein CASSYRGLATGELFF.

The chain employs TRBV5-1 and TRBJ2-7, with 8 bases aligning to TRBD1. Looked up from germline, CDR1 is SGHRS and CDR2 is YFSETQ. This CDR3 spans 15 amino acids. The junction had 7 bases not matched to a gene; V was cut back by 4 bases and J by 1 base. The CDR3 DNA follows: TGCGCCAGCAGCGTGACAGGGGTGAGGTCCTACGAGCAGTACTTC. Its protein is CASSVTGVRSYEQYF.

This clone was found a few times. The chain is built from TRBV3-1 (or the pseudogene TRBV3-2) and TRBJ2-7, with 12 bases matching TRBD2. The CDR3 is 16 residues long. V dropped 1 base and J dropped 2; count of bases not matched to a gene: 3. In germline, CDR1 is LGHDT, CDR2 YNNKEL (reference sequence). The CDR3 region is CASSQGSSGGAYEQYF. The CDR3 nucleotides read TGTGCCAGCAGCCAAGGCTCTAGCGGGGGGGCCTACGAGCAGTACTTC.

The chain couples TRBV18 to TRBJ2-1, with 11 bases that match TRBD2. CDR1 is KGHSH and CDR2 is LQKENI in the germline V gene. After removal of 2 bases from V and 8 bases from J, the junction contained 11 bases not matched to a gene. The CDR3 is made up of 17 amino acids. Here the CDR3 reads CASSPRLQGLAGHEQFF. As DNA, the CDR3 is TGTGCCAGCTCACCAAGGCTTCAAGGACTAGCGGGCCATGAGCAGTTCTTC.

V usage is TRBV18 and J usage is TRBJ2-1; 13 bases are shared with TRBD2. The germline V gene has CDR1 KGHSH and CDR2 LQKENI. The junction had 4 bases not matched to a gene; V was cut back by 3 bases and J by 5 bases. The length of the CDR3 is 16 residues. The CDR3 reads CASSPGTSGIDNEQFF. DNA for the CDR3: TGTGCCAGCTCACCCGGGACTAGCGGGATCGACAATGAGCAGTTCTTC.

This chain connects TRBV28 to TRBJ1-1; D not certain. The CDR3 runs to 15 residues. V lost 3 bases and J 1 base, leaving 12 bases between the germline ends. Germline V lookup: CDR1 MDHEN, CDR2 SYDVKM. The CDR3 DNA follows: TGTGCCAGCAGTTTTCGAAGACGGAGGAACACTGAAGCTTTCTTT. Residues: CASSFRRRRNTEAFF.

This chain uses TRBV28 with TRBJ2-2; 9 nucleotides align to TRBD1. The CDR3 loop spans 15 amino acids. V dropped 7 bases and J dropped 5; count of bases not matched to a gene: 8. Germline CDR1 MDHEN, CDR2 SYDVKM. In DNA, the CDR3 is TGTGCCAGCACACGGGACAGGGATCCAACCGGGGAGCTGTTTTTT. This translates into CASTRDRDPTGELFF.

V and J are TRBV7-2 and TRBJ2-3; possibly TRBD2 for D (5 bases). Trimming left V 3 bases short and J 5 bases short, with 15 bases between. This CDR3 has 15 residues. The germline V gene has CDR1 SGHTA and CDR2 FQGNSA. The CDR3 reads CASSFEGEDGDTQYF. CDR3 coding DNA: TGTGCCAGCAGCTTTGAGGGAGAGGACGGAGATACGCAGTATTTT.